These T cell receptor beta chains were read from a single sample in a study of T cell repertoires in cytomegalovirus infection. TCRdb itself ran the reads through MiXCR, one entry per CDR3 protein. The data contain approximately 260,000 distinct CDR3 sequences, about 20% of them seen just once; the ten biggest clones take up approximately 19%. Their target antigens are unknown. The source was cultured PBMCs, collected from culture after CMV antigen stimulation. The source is a human donor in good health (CMV status not recorded). Some clones in this sample may be carry-over from other donors' samples. Both conserved end residues are part of each CDR3. Fields, in order: V gene, D gene, clone size, J gene, CDR3 protein, CDR3 DNA. A D gene is named only where the DNA matches it firmly. Size tells how often a clone was seen (once, few, many) or the class of an expanded clone, and some rows leave it out.

V: TRBV12-3/TRBV12-4; D: -; size: few; J: TRBJ2-3; CDR3: CASSFWEASSTDTQYF; DNA: TGTGCCAGCAGTTTTTGGGAAGCGAGTAGCACAGATACGCAGTATTTT
V: TRBV20-1; D: -; size: -; J: TRBJ2-5; CDR3: CSAEMDQGETQYF; DNA: TGCAGTGCTGAAATGGACCAGGGAGAGACCCAGTACTTC
V: TRBV4-1; D: -; size: few; J: TRBJ2-2; CDR3: CASSQRQVTGELFF; DNA: TGCGCCAGCAGCCAACGCCAGGTCACCGGGGAGCTGTTTTTT
V: TRBV7-2; D: TRBD2; size: many; J: TRBJ2-7; CDR3: CASSRVGTSARNYEQYF; DNA: TGTGCCAGCTCTAGGGTCGGGACTAGCGCGCGAAACTACGAGCAGTACTTC
V: TRBV20-1; D: -; size: few; J: TRBJ2-3; CDR3: CSARDGGLTDTQYF; DNA: TGCAGTGCTAGAGACGGGGGGCTCACAGATACGCAGTATTTT
V: TRBV18; D: TRBD2; size: many; J: TRBJ2-1; CDR3: CASSPSLLWERGGPSPYNEQFF; DNA: TGTGCCAGCTCACCAAGCCTTTTATGGGAGCGGGGAGGGCCCTCGCCCTACAATGAGCAGTTCTTC
V: TRBV6-5; D: -; size: -; J: TRBJ2-3; CDR3: CASKSLFGSADTQYF; DNA: TGTGCCAGCAAATCCCTTTTTGGGAGTGCAGATACGCAGTATTTT
V: TRBV12-3/TRBV12-4; D: -; size: -; J: TRBJ1-2; CDR3: CASSLLAGATGGYTF; DNA: TGTGCCAGCAGTTTACTGGCAGGGGCAACTGGTGGCTACACCTTC
V: TRBV19; D: -; size: -; J: TRBJ2-3; CDR3: CASRRGAGTDTQYF; DNA: TGTGCCAGTAGGAGAGGGGCGGGCACAGATACGCAGTATTTT
V: TRBV12-3/TRBV12-4; D: TRBD1; size: few; J: TRBJ1-1; CDR3: CASSWTGATEAFF; DNA: TGTGCCAGCAGTTGGACAGGGGCCACTGAAGCTTTCTTT
V: TRBV27; D: TRBD1; size: few; J: TRBJ1-2; CDR3: CASRPFDRGGYGYTF; DNA: TGTGCCAGCAGACCCTTTGACAGGGGAGGCTATGGCTACACCTTC
V: TRBV4-3; D: -; size: few; J: TRBJ2-2; CDR3: CASSQDHEIGELFF; DNA: TGCGCCAGCAGCCAAGATCACGAAATCGGGGAGCTGTTTTTT
V: TRBV29-1; D: TRBD1; size: few; J: TRBJ2-2; CDR3: CSVENRDSPNTGELFF; DNA: TGCAGCGTAGAAAATCGGGACAGCCCGAACACCGGGGAGCTGTTTTTT
V: TRBV7-6; D: TRBD2; size: many; J: TRBJ2-1; CDR3: CASSVLAGGPNEQFF; DNA: TGTGCCAGCAGCGTCTTAGCGGGAGGGCCGAATGAGCAGTTCTTC
V: TRBV7-2; D: TRBD1; size: few; J: TRBJ1-2; CDR3: CASSLARDRDRTF; DNA: TGTGCCAGCAGCTTAGCCCGGGACAGGGATCGCACCTTC
V: TRBV24-1; D: -; size: -; J: TRBJ2-1; CDR3: CATRPKRGLGNEQFF; DNA: TGTGCCACCCGACCAAAAAGGGGACTTGGTAATGAGCAGTTCTTC
V: TRBV4-3; D: TRBD2; size: few; J: TRBJ2-3; CDR3: CASSQVGGGPDTQYF; DNA: TGCGCCAGCAGCCAAGTTGGGGGAGGGCCAGATACGCAGTATTTT
V: TRBV7-6; D: TRBD1; size: -; J: TRBJ2-1; CDR3: CASSRGQGRREGQQFF; DNA: TGTGCCAGCAGCCGAGGACAGGGGAGGAGGGAAGGTCAGCAGTTCTTC
V: TRBV27; D: -; size: once; J: TRBJ2-1; CDR3: CASSSGTKISYNEQFF; DNA: TGTGCCAGCAGCTCCGGGACAAAGATCTCCTACAATGAGCAGTTCTTC
V: TRBV4-1; D: -; size: few; J: TRBJ1-2; CDR3: CASSQEPFNYGYTF; DNA: TGCGCCAGCAGCCAAGAACCGTTTAACTATGGCTACACCTTC
V: TRBV5-1; D: -; size: few; J: TRBJ2-3; CDR3: CASSMGDATDTQYF; DNA: TGCGCCAGCAGCATGGGGGACGCCACAGATACGCAGTATTTT
V: TRBV10-3; D: TRBD1; size: -; J: TRBJ2-5; CDR3: CAINLTGDWNETQYF; DNA: TGTGCCATCAACCTAACAGGGGATTGGAACGAGACCCAGTACTTC
V: TRBV27; D: TRBD2; size: few; J: TRBJ2-1; CDR3: CASSYKTSDNEQFF; DNA: TGTGCCAGCAGTTACAAAACTAGCGACAATGAGCAGTTCTTC
V: TRBV12-3/TRBV12-4; D: -; size: -; J: TRBJ2-1; CDR3: CASSVAGVGLNNEQFF; DNA: TGTGCCAGCAGTGTAGCAGGCGTCGGCCTCAACAATGAGCAGTTCTTC
V: TRBV7-3; D: -; size: -; J: TRBJ1-3; CDR3: CASSPDGASGNTIYF; DNA: TGTGCCAGCAGCCCCGACGGGGCCTCTGGAAACACCATATATTTT